The T cell receptor (beta chain) under discussion was sequenced for a study of molecular identifiers for immune sequencing clone quantification. The study's findings and limits: Clone sizes could be underestimated for highly expanded clones when identical TCR molecules share a barcode.

A CD8+CD4-CCR7+CD45RA+ phenotype served as the sorting definition for naive CD8 T cells. TCRdb ran MiXCR on the PCR reads and lists one entry per CDR3 protein. The table lists about 640,000 distinct CDR3 sequences, approximately 20% of them singletons. On this clonotype itself: The antigen remains unidentified.

Germline V gene data show CDR1 as SEHNR and CDR2 as FQNEAQ (reference sequence). This CDR3 contains 17 residues. V was clipped by 5 bases and J by 1 base, with 20 bases between them. V and J are TRBV7-9 and TRBJ2-5; D may match TRBD1 or TRBD2 (5 bases each). The sample comprised naive CD8+ T cells from blood, with Jurkat cell RNA spiked in. As for subset: FACS-sorted CD8+CD4-CCR7+CD45RA+ naive T cells. This clonotype was obtained from a human donor in good health. Some libraries in this study had Jurkat cell RNA spiked in. CDR3 sequence (DNA): TGTGCCAGCAGCCCACCGGCGGGCAGGGCCTCCCAAGAGACCCAGTACTTC. Its translation: CASSPPAGRASQETQYF.